This is a list of T cell receptor beta chains from one sample in a study of cytomegalovirus exposure and HLA in healthy donors. Assay: immunoSEQ multiplex PCR; the TCRdb copy retains only in-frame clones and omits some. The repertoire holds 100,000 to 120,000 clones, about 73% seen once, with approximately 1.3% in the top ten. Material: PBMCs. These receptor sequences come from a woman aged 30 to 39 in good health and CMV-seronegative. Each CDR3 is given with its conserved first and last residue. A D gene is named only where the DNA matches it firmly. Only part of the rows carry a size: once, few, many, or a class if the clone is expanded.

>NA|TRBV7-2|NA|TRBJ1-2
TGTGCCAGCAGACTGGACAGCATATTAGGCTACACCTTC
CASRLDSILGYTF
>TRBD1|TRBV10-3|few|TRBJ1-1
TGTGCCACACAGGGGGATCAAGCTGAAGCTTTCTTT
CATQGDQAEAFF
>NA|TRBV5-4|NA|TRBJ2-7
TGTGCCAGCAGCTACGACAGCTACGAGCAGTACTTC
CASSYDSYEQYF
>TRBD2|TRBV5-1|NA|TRBJ2-1
TGCGCCAGCAGCTCCGGACTAGCGGGAGGACAAAACAATGAGCAGTTCTTC
CASSSGLAGGQNNEQFF
>NA|TRBV15|NA|TRBJ1-2
TGTGCCACCAGCGGGGTTCGGGGGTTGGACTATGGCTACACCTTC
CATSGVRGLDYGYTF
>NA|TRBV30|NA|TRBJ1-2
TGTGCCTGGAGTCGATCGCGGAGCTATGGCTACACCTTC
CAWSRSRSYGYTF
>TRBD1|TRBV4-1|NA|TRBJ1-5
TGCGCCAGCAGCCAAGAGGGACAGGGGGCCAACAATCAGCCCCAGCATTTT
CASSQEGQGANNQPQHF
>TRBD2|TRBV4-2|few|TRBJ2-7
TGTGCCAGCGGAGCGGGGGGGAACTACGAGCAGTACTTC
CASGAGGNYEQYF
>TRBD1|TRBV30|NA|TRBJ2-2
TGTGCCTGGAGGAGGACAGGGAACACCGGGGAGCTGTTTTTT
CAWRRTGNTGELFF
>TRBD1|TRBV4-3|NA|TRBJ1-5
TGCGCCAGCAGCCGCGACAGGGCTAATCAGCCCCAGCATTTT
CASSRDRANQPQHF
>NA|TRBV28|few|TRBJ1-2
TGTGCCAGCAGTTTATTAGCGGGGGCGGGTGGCTACACCTTC
CASSLLAGAGGYTF
>TRBD2|TRBV9|NA|TRBJ2-1
TGTGCCAGCAGCTTCCGTGGACTAGCGGGACCTCTGGGCAATGAGCAGTTCTTC
CASSFRGLAGPLGNEQFF
>NA|TRBV2|NA|TRBJ2-2
TGTGCCTGGAGCGGGTTATTCACCGGGGAGCTGTTTTTT
CAWSGLFTGELFF
>NA|TRBV5-4|NA|TRBJ2-6
TGTGCCAGCAGCTTTAGACGCGGGGACGGCGCCAACGTCCTGACTTTC
CASSFRRGDGANVLTF
>NA|TRBV2|NA|TRBJ1-1
TGTGCCAGCAGTGAAGGGGCAGGGGCCACTGAAGCTTTCTTT
CASSEGAGATEAFF
>TRBD1|TRBV28|few|TRBJ1-1
TGTGCCAGCAGTGAGGCGACAGGGGAGGGAACTGAAGCTTTCTTT
CASSEATGEGTEAFF
>NA|TRBV28|NA|TRBJ1-2
TGTGCCAGCAGTCTACCAGGGGAAGGCTACACCTTC
CASSLPGEGYTF
>NA|TRBV28|NA|TRBJ1-1
TGTGCCAGCAGTTTGGGGGGGATTGGGTACACTGAAGCTTTCTTT
CASSLGGIGYTEAFF
>NA|TRBV7-2|NA|TRBJ1-2
TGTGCCAGCAGCCCCCAGGCGGGATCCCTTGGCATGGGCTACACCTTC
CASSPQAGSLGMGYTF
>NA|TRBV2|NA|TRBJ2-2
TGTGCCAGCAGTGACACAGGGTACACCGGGGAGCTGTTTTTT
CASSDTGYTGELFF
>NA|TRBV21-1|NA|TRBJ2-1
TGTGCCAGCAGCAATTATCAAGCGGGGGGCTCCTACAATGAGCAGTTCTTC
CASSNYQAGGSYNEQFF
>NA|TRBV6-1|few|TRBJ1-5
TGTGCCAGCAGTGGAGCCACAGACCAGGCGATCAGCAATCAGCCCCAGCATTTT
CASSGATDQAISNQPQHF
>NA|TRBV19|few|TRBJ2-2
TGTGCCAGTAGACCAGGGATTGGCACCGGGGAGCTGTTTTTT
CASRPGIGTGELFF
>NA|TRBV5-4|NA|TRBJ2-5
TGTGCCAGCAGCTTGGACGGGGAAGAGACCCAGTACTTC
CASSLDGEETQYF
>NA|TRBV7-2|NA|TRBJ2-2
TGTGCCAGCAGCTTCCCGGGATCGAGGCCGAACACCGGGGAGCTGTTTTTT
CASSFPGSRPNTGELFF
>NA|TRBV5-4|few|TRBJ1-2
TGTGCCAGCAGCTTCGGGACAAGTCCTAACTATGGCTACACCTTC
CASSFGTSPNYGYTF